The rows below give T cell receptor beta chains drawn from one sample of a study of cytomegalovirus exposure and HLA in healthy donors. TCRdb keeps only in-frame clones here, not all; method: immunoSEQ multiplex PCR. The table shows 200,000 or so clones, with approximately 80% occurring only once. The specimen was PBMCs. All receptors derive from a girl aged 10-17 years in good health and CMV-seronegative. Each CDR3 is given with its conserved first and last residue. Each record gives: CDR3 length, clone size, V gene, D gene, J gene, CDR3 protein, CDR3 DNA. The D gene is left open where the match is weak. Size values are once, few and many counts, or a class for expanded clones, and some rows have none.

16,-,TRBV7-9,TRBD2,TRBJ2-7,CASSPNPPRTSYEQYF,TGTGCCAGCAGCCCGAATCCTCCCCGGACTAGCTACGAGCAGTACTTC
14,-,TRBV5-6,-,TRBJ1-6,CASSLDSESSPLHF,TGTGCCAGCAGCTTGGACAGTGAATCTTCACCCCTCCACTTT
12,few,TRBV10-2,-,TRBJ2-7,CASSESRYEQYF,TGCGCCAGCAGTGAGTCGCGATACGAGCAGTACTTC
15,once,TRBV29-1,TRBD2,TRBJ2-5,CSVEVGGRGYETQYF,TGCAGCGTTGAAGTAGGAGGGAGGGGTTACGAGACCCAGTACTTC
14,-,TRBV6-5,TRBD2,TRBJ2-7,CASSQTSADYEQYF,TGTGCCAGCAGCCAAACTAGCGCAGACTACGAGCAGTACTTC
13,-,TRBV5-1,TRBD1,TRBJ2-5,CASSPDRGETQYF,TGCGCCAGCAGCCCGGACAGGGGAGAGACCCAGTACTTC
19,-,TRBV11-2,TRBD2,TRBJ2-1,CASSLTSGGFISSYNEQFF,TGTGCCAGCAGCTTAACTAGCGGGGGATTTATAAGCTCCTACAATGAGCAGTTCTTC
19,once,TRBV7-9,TRBD1,TRBJ2-1,CASSSWGYLRDRDNNEQFF,TGTGCCAGCAGTTCGTGGGGGTATTTACGGGACAGGGACAACAATGAGCAGTTCTTC
17,-,TRBV5-4,TRBD1,TRBJ1-2,CASRDGTGALANYGYTF,TGTGCCAGCAGAGACGGGACAGGGGCGTTAGCTAACTATGGCTACACCTTC
15,-,TRBV2,-,TRBJ1-4,CASNLRGGDNEKLFF,TGTGCCAGCAACCTGAGGGGAGGAGATAATGAAAAACTGTTTTTT
15,few,TRBV27,TRBD1,TRBJ1-1,CASSSPQGAGTEAFF,TGTGCCAGCAGTTCCCCACAGGGGGCAGGCACTGAAGCTTTCTTT
13,-,TRBV6-5,-,TRBJ2-1,CATLTARGNEQFF,TGTGCCACCTTGACTGCCCGGGGCAATGAGCAGTTCTTC
14,-,TRBV15,-,TRBJ2-5,CATSDRTDYETQYF,TGTGCCACCAGCGACAGGACAGATTACGAGACCCAGTACTTC
17,-,TRBV5-1,TRBD1,TRBJ2-3,CASSLATGTGGADTQYF,TGCGCCAGCAGCTTGGCTACCGGGACAGGGGGCGCAGATACGCAGTATTTT
15,-,TRBV6-6,TRBD2,TRBJ2-3,CASTPGLAAADTQYF,TGTGCCAGCACCCCCGGACTAGCAGCCGCAGATACGCAGTATTTT
14,-,TRBV5-5,-,TRBJ2-1,CASSLYSGVGEQFF,TGTGCCAGCAGCTTGTATTCGGGGGTGGGGGAGCAGTTCTTC
14,-,TRBV7-9,-,TRBJ2-1,CASSAGIVYIEQFF,TGTGCCAGCAGCGCCGGGATCGTCTACATTGAGCAGTTCTTC
14,-,TRBV5-1,TRBD1,TRBJ1-1,CASSSGQRYTEAFF,TGCGCCAGCAGCTCGGGACAGAGGTACACTGAAGCTTTCTTT
14,-,TRBV7-2,-,TRBJ2-7,CASTSGGAQRKQYF,TGTGCCAGCACTTCCGGTGGGGCGCAGCGAAAGCAGTACTTC
15,-,TRBV30,TRBD1,TRBJ2-3,CAWRQRTGFTDTQYF,TGTGCCTGGCGGCAACGGACAGGATTTACAGATACGCAGTATTTT
14,-,TRBV13,TRBD1,TRBJ2-7,CASSGGGQGDSQYF,TGTGCCAGCAGCGGGGGGGGACAGGGGGATAGCCAGTACTTC
19,-,TRBV19,TRBD2,TRBJ2-2,CASSTPGLAGGPYPGELFF,TGTGCCAGTAGTACCCCGGGACTAGCGGGAGGGCCTTACCCCGGGGAGCTGTTTTTT
12,-,TRBV19,-,TRBJ2-7,CASSITGTEQYF,TGTGCCAGTAGTATTACAGGGACCGAGCAGTACTTC
13,-,TRBV27,-,TRBJ2-5,CASSPENQETQYF,TGTGCCAGCAGCCCAGAAAACCAAGAGACCCAGTACTTC
19,once,TRBV4-2,TRBD2,TRBJ2-7,CASSQDPGRASGGSYEQYF,TGTGCCAGCAGCCAAGACCCCGGGCGGGCCAGCGGGGGTTCCTACGAGCAGTACTTC
15,few,TRBV5-1,-,TRBJ1-1,CASSLVSGGRTEAFF,TGCGCCAGCAGCCTGGTCTCGGGGGGGCGGACTGAAGCTTTCTTT
15,-,TRBV5-6,TRBD1,TRBJ2-3,CASSADRNPTDTQYF,TGTGCCAGCAGCGCGGACAGGAATCCCACAGATACGCAGTATTTT
15,-,TRBV6-6,-,TRBJ2-7,CASSNHMGSPYEQYF,TGTGCCAGCAGTAATCACATGGGTAGCCCCTACGAGCAGTACTTC
14,-,TRBV5-1,-,TRBJ2-1,CASSFGRALNEQFF,TGCGCCAGCAGCTTTGGCAGGGCGTTAAATGAGCAGTTCTTC
14,-,TRBV7-2,-,TRBJ1-3,CASSFPTGGNTIYF,TGTGCCAGCAGCTTTCCGACAGGAGGAAACACCATATATTTT
13,-,TRBV2,-,TRBJ2-3,CATAERVPDTQYF,TGTGCCACCGCCGAGCGGGTCCCAGATACGCAGTATTTT
15,few,TRBV5-1,-,TRBJ1-1,CASSSDGGANTEAFF,TGCGCCAGCAGCTCCGATGGGGGGGCGAACACTGAAGCTTTCTTT
14,few,TRBV10-1,-,TRBJ2-2,CASSDATGFRELFF,TGCGCCAGCAGTGACGCCACAGGGTTTAGGGAGCTGTTTTTT
15,once,TRBV2,TRBD2,TRBJ2-7,CASARLAGGPGEQYF,TGTGCCAGCGCGAGACTAGCGGGGGGGCCTGGCGAGCAGTACTTC
13,-,TRBV9,-,TRBJ2-5,CASSHSPKETQYF,TGTGCCAGCAGCCACTCCCCTAAAGAGACCCAGTACTTC
17,few,TRBV7-6,TRBD1,TRBJ1-1,CASSLRTGEDMNTEAFF,TGTGCCAGCAGCTTGCGGACAGGGGAAGATATGAACACTGAAGCTTTCTTT
16,-,TRBV6-4,-,TRBJ2-1,CASIPSLVIAYNEQFF,TGTGCCAGCATTCCTTCCCTAGTTATTGCCTACAATGAGCAGTTCTTC
15,-,TRBV15,TRBD1,TRBJ2-7,CATSRGATGSLEQYF,TGTGCCACCAGCAGAGGCGCGACAGGGTCTCTCGAGCAGTACTTC
15,-,TRBV7-9,TRBD1,TRBJ1-1,CASSLGTVMNTEAFF,TGTGCCAGCAGCCTAGGGACAGTGATGAACACTGAAGCTTTCTTT
16,-,TRBV7-9,-,TRBJ2-2,CASAHETGVPTGELFF,TGTGCCAGCGCCCATGAGACAGGCGTGCCCACCGGGGAGCTGTTTTTT
16,-,TRBV11-2,-,TRBJ1-1,CASSFRTATMNTEAFF,TGTGCCAGCAGCTTTCGGACAGCGACCATGAACACTGAAGCTTTCTTT
13,-,TRBV19,-,TRBJ2-3,CASNQYGADTQYF,TGTGCCAGTAACCAATATGGAGCAGATACGCAGTATTTT
14,-,TRBV28,-,TRBJ2-7,CASSTGFLSYEQYF,TGTGCCAGCAGTACAGGTTTCCTGTCCTACGAGCAGTACTTC
14,once,TRBV27,TRBD2,TRBJ2-4,CASSLSREADIQYF,TGTGCCAGCAGTCTCTCCCGGGAGGCTGACATTCAGTACTTC
15,-,TRBV9,-,TRBJ1-5,CASSFSTGDGQPQHF,TGTGCCAGCAGCTTCAGTACGGGGGACGGGCAGCCCCAGCATTTT
16,few,TRBV6-5,TRBD1,TRBJ1-1,CASSYSRQGMNTEAFF,TGTGCCAGCAGTTACTCGCGACAGGGGATGAACACTGAAGCTTTCTTT
12,-,TRBV29-1,TRBD1,TRBJ2-7,CSVGQGYREQYF,TGCAGCGTTGGACAGGGGTATAGGGAGCAGTACTTC
16,-,TRBV5-6,TRBD2,TRBJ2-3,CASSWGGTLKRDTQYF,TGTGCCAGCAGCTGGGGGGGGACCCTCAAAAGAGATACGCAGTATTTT
15,-,TRBV6-5,TRBD2,TRBJ2-5,CASSYSGTNRETQYF,TGTGCCAGCAGTTACTCGGGGACTAACCGGGAGACCCAGTACTTC
17,-,TRBV28,TRBD1,TRBJ1-5,CASRTTGIARSAQPQHF,TGTGCCAGCAGAACGACAGGGATAGCCCGCTCAGCGCAGCCCCAGCATTTT